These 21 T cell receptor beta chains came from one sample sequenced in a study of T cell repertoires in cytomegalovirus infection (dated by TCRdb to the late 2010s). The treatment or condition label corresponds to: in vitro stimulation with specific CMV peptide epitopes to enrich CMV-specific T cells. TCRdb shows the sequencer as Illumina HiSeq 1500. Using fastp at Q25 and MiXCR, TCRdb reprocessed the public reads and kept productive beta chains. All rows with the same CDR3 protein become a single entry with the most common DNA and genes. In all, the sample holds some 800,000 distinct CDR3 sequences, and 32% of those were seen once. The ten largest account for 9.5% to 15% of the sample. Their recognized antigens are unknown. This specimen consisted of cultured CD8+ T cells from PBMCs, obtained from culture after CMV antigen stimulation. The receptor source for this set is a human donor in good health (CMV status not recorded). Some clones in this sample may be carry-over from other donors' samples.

CDR3 in amino acids: CSARGPGDNSNQPQHF. The CDR3 nucleotides are TGCAGTGCTAGAGGGCCAGGGGACAATAGCAATCAGCCCCAGCATTTT. This chain joins TRBV20-1 and TRBJ1-5; possibly TRBD1 for D (6 bases). The CDR3 is made up of 16 amino acids. The V gene lost 1 base and the J gene lost 0 bases, with 13 bases spanning the gap. Germline V CDR1 and CDR2: DFQATT, SNEGSKA (reference sequence).

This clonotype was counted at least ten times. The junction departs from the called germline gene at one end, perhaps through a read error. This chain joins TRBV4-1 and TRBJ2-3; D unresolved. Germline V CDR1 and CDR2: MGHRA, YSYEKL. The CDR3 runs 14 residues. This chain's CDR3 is CASSPGPLTDTQYF. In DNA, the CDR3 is TGTGCCAGCAGCCCCGGACCACTCACAGATACGCAGTATTTT.

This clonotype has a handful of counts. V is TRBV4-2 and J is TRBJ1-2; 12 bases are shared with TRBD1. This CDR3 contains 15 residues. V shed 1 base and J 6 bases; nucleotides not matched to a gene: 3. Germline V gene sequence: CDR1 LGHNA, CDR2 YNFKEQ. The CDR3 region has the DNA TGTGCCAGCAGCCAAGGGGGGACAGGGGGCGATGGCTACACCTTC. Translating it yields CASSQGGTGGDGYTF.

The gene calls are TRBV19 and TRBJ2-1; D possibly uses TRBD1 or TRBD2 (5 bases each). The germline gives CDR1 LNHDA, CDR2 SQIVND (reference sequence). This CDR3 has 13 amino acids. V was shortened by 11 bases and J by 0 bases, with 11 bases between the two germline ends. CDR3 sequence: CAARESSYNEQFF. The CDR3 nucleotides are TGTGCCGCCAGGGAGAGCTCCTACAATGAGCAGTTCTTC.

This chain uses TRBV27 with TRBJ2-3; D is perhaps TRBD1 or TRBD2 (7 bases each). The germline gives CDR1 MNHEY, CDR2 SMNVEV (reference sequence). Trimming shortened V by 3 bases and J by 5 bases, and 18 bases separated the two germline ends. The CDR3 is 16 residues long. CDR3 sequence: CASSFIPGGAKDTQYF. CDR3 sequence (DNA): TGTGCCAGCAGTTTTATCCCAGGGGGGGCTAAAGATACGCAGTATTTT.

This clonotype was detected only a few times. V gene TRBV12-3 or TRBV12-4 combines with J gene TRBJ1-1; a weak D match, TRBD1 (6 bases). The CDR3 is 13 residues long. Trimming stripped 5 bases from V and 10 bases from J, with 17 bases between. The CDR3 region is CASSHRQAEGAFF. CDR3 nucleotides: TGTGCCAGCAGTCACCGACAGGCTGAAGGAGCTTTCTTT.

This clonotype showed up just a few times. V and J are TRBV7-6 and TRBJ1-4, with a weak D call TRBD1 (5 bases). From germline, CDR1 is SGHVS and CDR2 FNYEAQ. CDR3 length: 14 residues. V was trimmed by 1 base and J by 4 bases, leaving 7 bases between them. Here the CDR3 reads CASSLGQINEKLFF. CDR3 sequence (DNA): TGTGCCAGCAGCTTAGGACAGATTAATGAAAAACTGTTTTTT.

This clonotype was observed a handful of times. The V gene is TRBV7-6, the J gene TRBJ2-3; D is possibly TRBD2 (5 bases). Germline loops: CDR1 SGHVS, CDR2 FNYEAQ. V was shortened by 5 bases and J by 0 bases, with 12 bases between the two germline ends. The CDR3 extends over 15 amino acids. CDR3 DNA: TGTGCCAGCAGCGCTACTAGTTCTAGCACAGATACGCAGTATTTT. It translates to CASSATSSSTDTQYF.

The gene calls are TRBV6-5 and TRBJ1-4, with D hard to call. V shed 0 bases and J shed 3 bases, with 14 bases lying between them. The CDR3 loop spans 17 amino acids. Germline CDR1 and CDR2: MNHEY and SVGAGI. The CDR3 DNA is TGTGCCAGCAGTTACTCGGGTAACAGCCCAGCTAATGAAAAACTGTTTTTT. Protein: CASSYSGNSPANEKLFF.

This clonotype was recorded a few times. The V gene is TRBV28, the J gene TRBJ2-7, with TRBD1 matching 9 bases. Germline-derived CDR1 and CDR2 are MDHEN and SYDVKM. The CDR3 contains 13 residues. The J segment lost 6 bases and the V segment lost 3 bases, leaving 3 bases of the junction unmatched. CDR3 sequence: CASSFGTGREQYV. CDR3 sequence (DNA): TGTGCCAGCAGTTTCGGGACAGGGCGCGAGCAGTACGTC.

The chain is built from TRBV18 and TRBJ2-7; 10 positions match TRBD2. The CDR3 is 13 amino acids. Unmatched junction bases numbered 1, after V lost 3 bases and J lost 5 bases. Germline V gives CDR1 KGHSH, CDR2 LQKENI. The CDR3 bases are TGTGCCAGCTCACCCCTAGCGGGGGACGAGCAGTACGTC. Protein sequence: CASSPLAGDEQYV.

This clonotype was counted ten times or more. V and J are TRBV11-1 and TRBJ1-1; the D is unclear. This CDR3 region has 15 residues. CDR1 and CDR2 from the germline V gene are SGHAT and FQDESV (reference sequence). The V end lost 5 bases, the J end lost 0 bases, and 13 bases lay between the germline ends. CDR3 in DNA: TGTGCCAGCAGCCTGGAAAATTTTATGAACACTGAAGCTTTCTTT. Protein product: CASSLENFMNTEAFF.

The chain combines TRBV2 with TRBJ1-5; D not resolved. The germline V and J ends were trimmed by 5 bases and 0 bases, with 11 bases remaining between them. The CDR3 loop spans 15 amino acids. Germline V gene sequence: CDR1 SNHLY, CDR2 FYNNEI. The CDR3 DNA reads TGTGCCAGCAGTTCGACACGAAATAGCAATCAGCCCCAGCATTTT. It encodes CASSSTRNSNQPQHF.

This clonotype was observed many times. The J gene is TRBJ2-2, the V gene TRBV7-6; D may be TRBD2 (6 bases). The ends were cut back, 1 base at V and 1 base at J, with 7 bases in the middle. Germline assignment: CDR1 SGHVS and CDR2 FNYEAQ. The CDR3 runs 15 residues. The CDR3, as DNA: TGTGCCAGCAGCTTAGGGGGGGAGAACACCGGGGAGCTGTTTTTT. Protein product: CASSLGGENTGELFF.

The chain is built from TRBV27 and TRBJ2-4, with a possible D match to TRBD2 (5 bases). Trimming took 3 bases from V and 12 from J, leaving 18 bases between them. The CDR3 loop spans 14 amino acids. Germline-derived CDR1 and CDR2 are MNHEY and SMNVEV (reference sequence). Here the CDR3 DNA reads TGTGCCAGCAGTTTGAGAGGTGGCCCGAGGGATCAGTACTTC. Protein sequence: CASSLRGGPRDQYF.

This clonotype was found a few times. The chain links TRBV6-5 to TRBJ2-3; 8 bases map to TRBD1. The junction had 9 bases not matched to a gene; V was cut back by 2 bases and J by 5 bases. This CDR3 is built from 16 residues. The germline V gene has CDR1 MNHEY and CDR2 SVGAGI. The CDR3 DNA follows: TGTGCCAGCAGTTACCTCCCCGGACAGGGAGTAGATACGCAGTATTTT. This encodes CASSYLPGQGVDTQYF.

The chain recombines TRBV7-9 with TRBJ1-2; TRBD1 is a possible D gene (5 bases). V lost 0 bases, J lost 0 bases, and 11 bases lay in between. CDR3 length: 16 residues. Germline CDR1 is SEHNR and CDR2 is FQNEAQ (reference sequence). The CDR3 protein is CASSLALGQSNYGYTF. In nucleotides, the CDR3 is TGTGCCAGCAGCTTAGCGTTAGGACAATCTAACTATGGCTACACCTTC.

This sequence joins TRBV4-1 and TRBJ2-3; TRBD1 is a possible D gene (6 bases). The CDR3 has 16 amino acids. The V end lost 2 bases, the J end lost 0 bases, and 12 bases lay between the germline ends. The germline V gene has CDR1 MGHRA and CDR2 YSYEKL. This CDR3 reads CASSQTGHRSTDTQYF. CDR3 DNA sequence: TGCGCCAGCAGCCAAACGGGACACCGTAGCACAGATACGCAGTATTTT.

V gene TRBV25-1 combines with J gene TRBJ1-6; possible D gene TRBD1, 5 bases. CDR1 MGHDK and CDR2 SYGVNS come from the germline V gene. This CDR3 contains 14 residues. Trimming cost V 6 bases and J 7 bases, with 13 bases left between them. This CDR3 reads CASRPGGKNSPLHF. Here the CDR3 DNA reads TGTGCCAGCAGGCCCGGGGGTAAGAATTCACCCCTCCACTTT.

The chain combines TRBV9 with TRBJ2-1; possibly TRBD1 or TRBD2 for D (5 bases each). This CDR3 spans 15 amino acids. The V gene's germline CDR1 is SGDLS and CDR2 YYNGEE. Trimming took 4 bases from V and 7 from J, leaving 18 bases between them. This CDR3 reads CASSPRGDPWNEQFF. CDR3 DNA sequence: TGTGCCAGCAGCCCCCGTGGGGACCCCTGGAATGAGCAGTTCTTC.

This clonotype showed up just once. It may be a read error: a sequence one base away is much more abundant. The CDR3 region is CACSSGRNPNNEQFF. CDR3 bases: TGTGCCTGCAGCTCGGGACGGAACCCCAACAATGAGCAGTTCTTC. The genes are TRBV7-8 and TRBJ2-1, with D perhaps matching TRBD1 or TRBD2 (5 bases each). The CDR3 is 15 residues long. CDR1 and CDR2 (germline): SGHVS, FQNEAQ.